A selection of T cell receptor beta chains follows, all from one sample in a study of chemoradiotherapy in HPV16-positive cancers. The protocol was immunoSEQ multiplex PCR, while the TCRdb copy is restricted to in-frame clones and leaves out a portion. The sample holds some 7,700 clones, roughly two thirds seen once. This specimen was collected from a patient who underwent chemoradiotherapy. The receptors derive from a human donor with HPV-associated anogenital cancer. Each CDR3 is given without its conserved first and last residue. Some rows mark clone size as missing; the rest say once, few, many or name a class of expanded clone.

size: -
V: TRBV7-2
CDR3: ASSLSPQGGTEAF

size: -
V: TRBV27
CDR3: ASSLFHSSGNTIY

size: once
V: TRBV5-6
CDR3: ASSLIPSGGEQF

size: -
V: TRBV5-1
CDR3: ASSLVGAGELF

size: -
V: TRBV19
CDR3: ASSANSGTNEKLF

size: few
V: TRBV30
CDR3: AWSAPGTEGSAIYGYT

size: once
V: TRBV2
CDR3: ASSDPGGAGQPQH

size: -
V: TRBV7-2
CDR3: ASSLGLAGGNEQF

size: -
V: TRBV5-1
CDR3: ASSFQSDYNEKLF

size: few
V: TRBV14
CDR3: ASSGTSGRAGGQF

size: -
V: TRBV15
CDR3: ALKTGGADTQY

size: few
V: TRBV21-1
CDR3: ASSKGDRAFNQPQH

size: -
V: TRBV29-1
CDR3: SVVGGGGLNEKLF

size: -
V: TRBV7-2
CDR3: ASSLVPGGGRGPTDTQY

size: -
V: TRBV19
CDR3: ASSIASGRGGNEQF

size: -
V: TRBV7-2
CDR3: ASSARGQGDQPQH

size: -
V: TRBV19
CDR3: ASSINRRAGGETQY

size: few
V: TRBV5-1
CDR3: ASSPTVATNEKLF

size: -
V: TRBV4-1
CDR3: ASRSPGQQETQY

size: -
V: TRBV7-6
CDR3: ASSLGPPGEDTEAF

size: -
V: TRBV4-3
CDR3: ASRKEAYTDTQY

size: -
V: TRBV7-9
CDR3: ASSSGQGLSSYEQY

size: -
V: TRBV5-4
CDR3: ASSLGAPSRASYNEQF

size: -
V: TRBV7-9
CDR3: ASGAGGETQY

size: few
V: TRBV2
CDR3: ASSLTWLNNEQF

size: -
V: TRBV5-4
CDR3: ASSRGGAREKLF

size: -
V: TRBV29-1
CDR3: SAPGQGAYEQY